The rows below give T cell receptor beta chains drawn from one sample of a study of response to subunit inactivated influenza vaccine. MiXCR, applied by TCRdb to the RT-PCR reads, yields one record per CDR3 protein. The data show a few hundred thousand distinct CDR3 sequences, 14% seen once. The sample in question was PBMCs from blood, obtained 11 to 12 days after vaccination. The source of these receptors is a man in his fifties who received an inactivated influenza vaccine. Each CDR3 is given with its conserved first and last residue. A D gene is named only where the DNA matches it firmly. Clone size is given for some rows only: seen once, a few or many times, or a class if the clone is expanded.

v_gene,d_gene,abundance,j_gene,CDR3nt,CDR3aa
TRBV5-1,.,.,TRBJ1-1,TGCGCCAGCAGCTTGTCACAGGGATGGAACACTGAAGCTTTCTTT,CASSLSQGWNTEAFF
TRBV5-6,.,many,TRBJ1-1,TGTGCCAGCAGCGACAATCCCACAGGGAACACTGAAGCTTTCTTT,CASSDNPTGNTEAFF
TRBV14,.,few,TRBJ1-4,TGTGCCAGCAGCCAAGTTCATGAAAAACTGTTTTTT,CASSQVHEKLFF
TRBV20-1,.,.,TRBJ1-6,TGCAGTGCTGGGGAGGAGGTAAATTCACCCCTCCACTTT,CSAGEEVNSPLHF
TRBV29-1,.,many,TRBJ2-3,TGCAGCGTGCAACTACAAGATACGCAGTATTTT,CSVQLQDTQYF
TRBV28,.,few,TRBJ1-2,TGTGCCAGCAGTTTTTCGGATTCTAACTATGGCTACACCTTC,CASSFSDSNYGYTF
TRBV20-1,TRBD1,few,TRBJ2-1,TGCAGTGCTCCCCCCGGGACAGGGTACTACAATGAGCAGTTCTTC,CSAPPGTGYYNEQFF
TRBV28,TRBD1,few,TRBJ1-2,TGTGCCAGCAGTTTCGGGGCAGGGGGAAACTATGGCTACACCTTC,CASSFGAGGNYGYTF
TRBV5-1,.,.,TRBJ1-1,TGCGCCAGCAGCTTGGACGGAAGCTCCGGGTGGGCTTTCTTT,CASSLDGSSGWAFF
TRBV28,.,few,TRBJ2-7,TGTGCCAGCAGTCCCGCCGGGACTGCCACCTACGAGCAGTACTTC,CASSPAGTATYEQYF
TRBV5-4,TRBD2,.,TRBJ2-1,TGTGCCAGCAGCTTGGCCGGGGGGGCCCTCAATGAGCAGTTCTTC,CASSLAGGALNEQFF
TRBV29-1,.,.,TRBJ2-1,TGCAGCGTCGAACAGGGACTAAGAAACAATGAGCAGTTCTTC,CSVEQGLRNNEQFF
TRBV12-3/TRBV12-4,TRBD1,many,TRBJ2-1,TGTGCCAGCACTCCCCCCGGCGGGACAGGGGGATACAATGAGCAGTTCTTC,CASTPPGGTGGYNEQFF
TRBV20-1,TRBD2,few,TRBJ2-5,TGCAGTGCCACAAGCGGGAGAGGCTTAAAAGAGACCCAGTACTTC,CSATSGRGLKETQYF
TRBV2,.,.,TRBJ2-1,TGTGCCAGCAGTGATTTCGGGAGTTACAATGAGCAGTTCTTC,CASSDFGSYNEQFF
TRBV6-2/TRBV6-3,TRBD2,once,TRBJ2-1,TGTGCCAGCAGTTACTTAGCGGGGGGGCTCGCGGGGCAGTTCTTC,CASSYLAGGLAGQFF
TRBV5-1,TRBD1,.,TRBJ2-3,TGCGCCAGCAGTTCACCTTCCACCGGGACAGGGCAGTATTTT,CASSSPSTGTGQYF
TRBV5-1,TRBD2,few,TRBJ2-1,TGCGCCAGCAGGTTGACTAGCGGGAGGGCCCTTGAGCAGTTCTTC,CASRLTSGRALEQFF
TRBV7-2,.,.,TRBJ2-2,TGTGCCAGCAGCCCCCAGTGGGGGACCGGGGAGCTGTTTTTT,CASSPQWGTGELFF
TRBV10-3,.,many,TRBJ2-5,TGTGCCATCAGCGACATACGGCAAGAGACCCAGTACTTC,CAISDIRQETQYF
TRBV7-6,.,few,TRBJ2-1,TGTGCCAGCGTAAGTCGGACGTACTCCAATGAGCAGTTCTTC,CASVSRTYSNEQFF
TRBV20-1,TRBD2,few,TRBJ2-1,TGCAGTGCTAGCTTTAGCGGGGGGGCCTCCTACAATGAGCAGTTCTTC,CSASFSGGASYNEQFF
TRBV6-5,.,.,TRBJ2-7,TGTGCCACCCGTCTGGACAGCTCCTACGAGCAGTACTTC,CATRLDSSYEQYF
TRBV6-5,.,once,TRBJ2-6,TGTGCCAGCAGTTACTCCAGGGCTTATGGGGCCAACGTCCTGACTTTC,CASSYSRAYGANVLTF